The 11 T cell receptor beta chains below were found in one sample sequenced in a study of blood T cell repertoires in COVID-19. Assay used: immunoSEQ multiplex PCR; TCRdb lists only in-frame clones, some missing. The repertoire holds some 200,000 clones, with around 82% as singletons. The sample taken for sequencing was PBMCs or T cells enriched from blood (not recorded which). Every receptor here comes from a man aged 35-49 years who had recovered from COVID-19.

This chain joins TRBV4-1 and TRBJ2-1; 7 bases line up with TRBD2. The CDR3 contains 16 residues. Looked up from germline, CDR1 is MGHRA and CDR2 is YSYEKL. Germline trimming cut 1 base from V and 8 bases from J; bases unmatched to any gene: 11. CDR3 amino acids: CASSQVPSGTRDEQFF. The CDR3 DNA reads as TGCGCCAGCAGCCAAGTTCCAAGCGGGACCCGGGATGAGCAGTTCTTC.

CDR3 in DNA: TGTGCTAGTGGTTTGGAGACGGGAGGGCCGAAGTTCTTC. Its protein product is CASGLETGGPKFF. The chain employs TRBV12-5 and TRBJ2-1; TRBD2 agrees at 8 bases. Germline V gives CDR1 LGHNT, CDR2 FRNRAP. The CDR3 runs 13 residues. V lost 1 base and J lost 14; bases outside the gene matches: 7.

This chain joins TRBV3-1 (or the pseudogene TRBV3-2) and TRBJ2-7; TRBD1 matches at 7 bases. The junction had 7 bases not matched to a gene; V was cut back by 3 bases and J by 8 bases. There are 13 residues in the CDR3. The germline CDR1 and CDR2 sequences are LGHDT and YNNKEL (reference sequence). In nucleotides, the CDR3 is TGTGCCAGCAGCCAGGGTTCGGGACAGAAGCAGTACTTC. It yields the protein CASSQGSGQKQYF.

DNA for the CDR3: TGTGCCAGCACCACAGGGATCGACACTGAAGCTTTCTTT. This translates into CASTTGIDTEAFF. The chain uses TRBV18 and TRBJ1-1; possibly TRBD1 for D (6 bases). There are 13 residues in the CDR3. Trimming took off 8 bases at V and 3 bases at J, with 13 bases between the two ends. Germline V gene lookup returns CDR1 KGHSH and CDR2 LQKENI.

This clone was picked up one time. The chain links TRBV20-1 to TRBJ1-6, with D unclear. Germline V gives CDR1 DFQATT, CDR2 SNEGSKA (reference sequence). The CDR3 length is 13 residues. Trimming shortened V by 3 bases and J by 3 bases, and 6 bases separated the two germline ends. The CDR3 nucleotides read TGCAGTGCTAGTATTAACTATAATTCACCCCTCCACTTT. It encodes CSASINYNSPLHF.

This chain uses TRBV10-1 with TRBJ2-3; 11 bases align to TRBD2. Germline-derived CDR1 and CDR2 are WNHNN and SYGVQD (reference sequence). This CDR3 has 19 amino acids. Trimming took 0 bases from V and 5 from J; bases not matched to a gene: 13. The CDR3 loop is CASSESSKISGREVDTQYF. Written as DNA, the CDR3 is TGCGCCAGCAGTGAGTCTTCGAAAATTAGCGGGAGGGAGGTAGATACGCAGTATTTT.

CDR3 sequence (DNA): TGTGCCAGCTCACCTACAACGGCGGGGTACACTGAAGCTTTCTTT. This translates into CASSPTTAGYTEAFF. The chain combines TRBV18 with TRBJ1-1, with D uncertain. CDR1 KGHSH and CDR2 LQKENI come from the germline V gene. CDR3 length: 15 amino acids. The germline V and J ends were trimmed by 3 bases and 3 bases, with 14 bases remaining between them.

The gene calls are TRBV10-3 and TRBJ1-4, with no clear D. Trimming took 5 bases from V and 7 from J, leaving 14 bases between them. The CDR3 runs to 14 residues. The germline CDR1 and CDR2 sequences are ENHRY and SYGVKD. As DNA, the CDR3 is TGTGCCATCAGTCCCCAAGGAGAGGGTGAAAAACTGTTTTTT. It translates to CAISPQGEGEKLFF.

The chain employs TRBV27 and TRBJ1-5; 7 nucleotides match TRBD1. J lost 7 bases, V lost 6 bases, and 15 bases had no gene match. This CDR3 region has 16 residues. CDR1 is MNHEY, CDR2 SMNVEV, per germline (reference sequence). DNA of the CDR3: TGTGCCAGCAGACAACTACAGGGGTCGTCCAACCAGCCCCAGCATTTT. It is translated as CASRQLQGSSNQPQHF.

CDR3 protein: CASSLERAYGYTF. CDR3 sequence (DNA): TGTGCCAGCAGCTTAGAGAGAGCCTATGGCTACACCTTC. The chain uses TRBV7-9 and TRBJ1-2; unclear D gene. The germline V gene has CDR1 SEHNR and CDR2 FQNEAQ (reference sequence). Trimming took 1 base from V and 4 from J, leaving 7 bases between them. This CDR3 region has 13 residues.

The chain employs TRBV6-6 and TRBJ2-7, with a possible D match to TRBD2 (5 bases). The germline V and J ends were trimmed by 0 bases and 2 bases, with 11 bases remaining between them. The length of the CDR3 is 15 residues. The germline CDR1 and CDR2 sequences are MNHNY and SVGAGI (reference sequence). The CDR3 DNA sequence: TGTGCCAGCAGTTACTCTTCACTAGTCGCCTACGAGCAGTACTTC. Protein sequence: CASSYSSLVAYEQYF.